Listed here is a single T cell receptor beta chain. Its specificity is not known. Method: immunoSEQ multiplex PCR; TCRdb's copy keeps in-frame clones and lacks some. The profile shows over 60,000 clones, 85% to 90% of them singletons. These data are taken from a study of Tregs in tolerant kidney transplant recipients. Study-level points and caveats: In tolerant patients, donor-specific Tregs outgrew total Tregs, suggesting antigen-driven expansion.

This specimen was CD4+ T cells from blood, taken before the transplant. This TCR came from a human donor who received a combined kidney and bone marrow transplant.

The CDR3 region is CASSLTVAYNEQFF. The DNA of the CDR3 is TGTGCCAGCAGTTTAACCGTAGCCTACAATGAGCAGTTCTTC. The rearrangement uses TRBV28 and TRBJ2-1, with D uncertain. CDR1 is MDHEN, CDR2 SYDVKM, per germline. The CDR3 contains 14 residues. Trimming took 2 bases from V and 2 from J, leaving 7 bases between them.